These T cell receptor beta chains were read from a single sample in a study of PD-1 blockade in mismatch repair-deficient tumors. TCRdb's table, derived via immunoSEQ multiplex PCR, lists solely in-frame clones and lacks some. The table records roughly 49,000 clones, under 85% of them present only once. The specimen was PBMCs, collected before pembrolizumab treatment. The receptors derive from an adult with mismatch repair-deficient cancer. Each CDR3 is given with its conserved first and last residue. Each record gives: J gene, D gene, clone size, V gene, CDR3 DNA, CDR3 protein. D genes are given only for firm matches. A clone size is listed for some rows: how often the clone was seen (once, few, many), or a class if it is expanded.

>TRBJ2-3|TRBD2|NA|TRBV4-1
TGCGCCAGCAGCCAGAGGGTAGCGGGAGGGCCTTCTGCAGATACGCAGTATTTT
CASSQRVAGGPSADTQYF
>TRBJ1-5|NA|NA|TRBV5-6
TGTGCCAGCAGCTTGCTAGGGTATAGCAATCAGCCCCAGCATTTT
CASSLLGYSNQPQHF
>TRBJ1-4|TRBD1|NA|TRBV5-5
TGTGCGACGACAGGGACGGATGAAAAACTGTTTTTT
CATTGTDEKLFF
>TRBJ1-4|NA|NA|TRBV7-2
TGTGCCAGCAGTTTAGTCAATGAAAAACTGTTTTTT
CASSLVNEKLFF
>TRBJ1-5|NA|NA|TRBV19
TGTGCCAGTAGTATCCGGGGGTATAGCAATCAGCCCCAGCATTTT
CASSIRGYSNQPQHF
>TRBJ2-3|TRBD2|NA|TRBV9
TGTGCCAGCAGCGCCAAACTAGCGGGAGAACCAGATACGCAGTATTTT
CASSAKLAGEPDTQYF
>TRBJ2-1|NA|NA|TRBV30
TGTGCCTGGAGTGCCGGGATTAACAACAATGAGCAGTTCTTC
CAWSAGINNNEQFF
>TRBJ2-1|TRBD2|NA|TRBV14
TGTGCCAGCAGCCGGGGGGGGAACAATGAGCAGTTCTTC
CASSRGGNNEQFF
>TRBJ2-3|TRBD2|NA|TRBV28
TGTGCCAGCAGTCCACTGACTAGCGGGAGGACCCCTAGCACAGATACGCAGTATTTT
CASSPLTSGRTPSTDTQYF
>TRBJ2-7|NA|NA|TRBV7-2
TGTGCCAGCATGAGGGAGTCCGAGCAGTACTTC
CASMRESEQYF
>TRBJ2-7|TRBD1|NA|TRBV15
TGTGCCACCAGCGGGGCAGGGGGAAACGAGCAGTACTTC
CATSGAGGNEQYF
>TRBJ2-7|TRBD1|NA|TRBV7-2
TGTGCCAGCAGCTCAAGGACAGGGCTCGAGCAGTACTTC
CASSSRTGLEQYF
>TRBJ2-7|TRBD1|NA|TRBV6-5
TGTGCCAGCAGTCACCGGGACAGGGGGGTCTACGAGCAGTACTTC
CASSHRDRGVYEQYF
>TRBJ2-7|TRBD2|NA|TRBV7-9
TGTGCCAGCAGTTATATTAGCGGGAATGCCTACGAGCAGTACTTC
CASSYISGNAYEQYF
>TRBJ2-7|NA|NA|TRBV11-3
TGTGCCAGCAGCTTATATGGTCTGGAGGTCGAGCAGTACTTC
CASSLYGLEVEQYF
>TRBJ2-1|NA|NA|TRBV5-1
TGCGCCAGCAGCTTGGGACTAGTGAGCATGGATGAGCAGTTCTTC
CASSLGLVSMDEQFF
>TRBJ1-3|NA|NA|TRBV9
TGTGCCAGCAGCGCCGGCGTGAGCTCTGGAAACACCATATATTTT
CASSAGVSSGNTIYF
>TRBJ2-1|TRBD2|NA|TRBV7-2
TGTGCCAGCAGCTTTCTTAGCGGGAGGGCCGGTGGCGTGCAGTTCTTC
CASSFLSGRAGGVQFF
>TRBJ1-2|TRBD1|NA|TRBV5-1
TGCGCCAGCAGCTTAGGTAATCGGGCAGGGGGACGTGGCTACACCTTC
CASSLGNRAGGRGYTF
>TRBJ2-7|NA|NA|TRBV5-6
TGTGCCAGCAGCTTATCGGGGTTGGAGGGCTCCTACGAGCAGTACTTC
CASSLSGLEGSYEQYF
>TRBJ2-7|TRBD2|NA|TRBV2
TGTGCCAGCAACCCTAGCGGGATTGACGAGCAGTACTTC
CASNPSGIDEQYF
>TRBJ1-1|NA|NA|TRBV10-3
TGTGCCATCAGCGGCTACGGCACTGAAGCTTTCTTT
CAISGYGTEAFF
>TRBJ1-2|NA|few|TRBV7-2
TGTGCCAGCAGCTTAACCGGAGCGGCTAACTATGGCTACACCTTC
CASSLTGAANYGYTF
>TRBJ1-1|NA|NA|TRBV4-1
TGCGCCAGCAGCCAAGATCGGACGGTAGGCACTGAAGCTTTCTTT
CASSQDRTVGTEAFF
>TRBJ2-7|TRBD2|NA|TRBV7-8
TGTGCCAGCAGCTTAGGCGGGGGATACGAGCAGTACTTC
CASSLGGGYEQYF
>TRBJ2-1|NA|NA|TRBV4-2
TGTGCCAGCAGCCAAGCTAGCGCGCTCTCCTACAATGAGCAGTTCTTC
CASSQASALSYNEQFF
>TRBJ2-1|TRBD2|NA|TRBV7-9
TGTGCCAGCAGCTCACCCGGACTAGCCAACTACAATGAGCAGTTCTTC
CASSSPGLANYNEQFF
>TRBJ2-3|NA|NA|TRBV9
TGTGCCAGCAGCGGAGGCCTCTCCACAGATACGCAGTATTTT
CASSGGLSTDTQYF
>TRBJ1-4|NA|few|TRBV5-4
TGTGCCAGCAGCTTGGGGACCACTAGTGAAAAACTGTTTTTT
CASSLGTTSEKLFF
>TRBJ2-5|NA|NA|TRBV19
TGTGCCAGTAGTATAGTACAGGGCGGAGAGACCCAGTACTTC
CASSIVQGGETQYF
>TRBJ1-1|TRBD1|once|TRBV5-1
TGCGCCAGCAGCTTGGCCGGACAGGGCCTTGAAGCTTTCTTT
CASSLAGQGLEAFF
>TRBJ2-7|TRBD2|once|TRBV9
TGTGCCAGCAGCGATAGCGGGAGCTCCTACGAGCAGTACTTC
CASSDSGSSYEQYF
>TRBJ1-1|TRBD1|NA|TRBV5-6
TGTGCCAGCAGCCCGATTAGACAGGGGAACACTGAAGCTTTCTTT
CASSPIRQGNTEAFF
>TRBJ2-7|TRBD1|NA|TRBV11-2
TGTGCCAGCAGCTTAGTTCAGGGGGTCTACGAGCAGTACTTC
CASSLVQGVYEQYF
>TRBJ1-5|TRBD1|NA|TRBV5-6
TGTGCCAGCATGTACTATGGGGACAGTTATCAGCCCCAGCATTTT
CASMYYGDSYQPQHF
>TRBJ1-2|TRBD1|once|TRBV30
TGTGCCTTTATAAACCGGGACAGGGCCCATGGCTACACCTTC
CAFINRDRAHGYTF
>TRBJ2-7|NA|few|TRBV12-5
TGTGCTAGTGGTTTGTCCGGGTACGAGCAGTACTTC
CASGLSGYEQYF
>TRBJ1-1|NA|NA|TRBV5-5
TGTGCCAGCAGCTTGGACAAGAAGCGTGAAGCTTTCTTT
CASSLDKKREAFF
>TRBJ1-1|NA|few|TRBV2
TGTGCCAGCAGCGCGATACAGACCAACACTGAAGCTTTCTTT
CASSAIQTNTEAFF
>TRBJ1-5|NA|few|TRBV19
TGTGCCAGTAGTACTGATGAGCAGCCCCAGCATTTT
CASSTDEQPQHF
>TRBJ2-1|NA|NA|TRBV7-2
TGTGCCAGCAGCTTCTCGGACAGCTACAATGAGCAGTTCTTC
CASSFSDSYNEQFF
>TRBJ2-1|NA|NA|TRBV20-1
TGCAGTGCTACTACCTACAATGAGCAGTTCTTC
CSATTYNEQFF
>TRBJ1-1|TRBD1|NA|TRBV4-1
TGCGCCAGCAGCCAAGGCAGGGGGGACACTGAAGCTTTCTTT
CASSQGRGDTEAFF
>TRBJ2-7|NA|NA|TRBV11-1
TGTGCCAGCAGCCGGATGTACGAGCAGTACTTC
CASSRMYEQYF
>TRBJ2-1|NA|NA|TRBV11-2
TGTGCCAGCAGCTCCCTCCGCCGCACAGGGAATGAGCAGTTCTTC
CASSSLRRTGNEQFF
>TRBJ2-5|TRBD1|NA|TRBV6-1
TGTGCCAGCAGTGTACGGACAGGGGGCCAAGAGACCCAGTACTTC
CASSVRTGGQETQYF
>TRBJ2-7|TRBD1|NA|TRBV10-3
TGTGCCATCAGGCGGGACAGGGAGGGGGGCGAGCAGTACTTC
CAIRRDREGGEQYF
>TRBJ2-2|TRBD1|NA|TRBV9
TGTGCCAGCAGCGTGAGACCCGGGACAGGGGGCGCGAGGGCCACCGGGGAGCTGTTTTTT
CASSVRPGTGGARATGELFF
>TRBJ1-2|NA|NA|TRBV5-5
TGTGCCAGCAGCTTGGGAGCACAGACTAACTATGGCTACACCTTC
CASSLGAQTNYGYTF
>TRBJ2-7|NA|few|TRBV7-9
TGTGCCAGCAGCTCCCCCCTAAGTAGCGGCTACGAGCAGTACTTC
CASSSPLSSGYEQYF